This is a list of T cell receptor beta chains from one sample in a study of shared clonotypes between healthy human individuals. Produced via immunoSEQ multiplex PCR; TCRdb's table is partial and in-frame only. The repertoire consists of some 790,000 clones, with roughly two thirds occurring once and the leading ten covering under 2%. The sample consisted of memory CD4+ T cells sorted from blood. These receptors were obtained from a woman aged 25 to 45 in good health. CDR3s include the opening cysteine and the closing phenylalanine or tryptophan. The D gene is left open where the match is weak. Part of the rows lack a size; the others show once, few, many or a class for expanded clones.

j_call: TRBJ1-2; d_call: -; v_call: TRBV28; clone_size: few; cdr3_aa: CASSLQVRYGYTF; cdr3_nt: TGTGCCAGCAGTCTCCAGGTGCGCTATGGCTACACCTTC
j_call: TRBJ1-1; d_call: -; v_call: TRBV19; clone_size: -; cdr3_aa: CASNRDTNTEAFF; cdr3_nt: TGTGCCAGTAACAGGGACACTAACACTGAAGCTTTCTTT
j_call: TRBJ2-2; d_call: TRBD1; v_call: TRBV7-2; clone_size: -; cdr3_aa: CASSSSRDRGAGELFF; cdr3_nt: TGTGCCAGCAGCTCGTCCCGGGACAGGGGTGCCGGGGAGCTGTTTTTT
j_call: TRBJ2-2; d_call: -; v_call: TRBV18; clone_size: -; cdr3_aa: CASSPNGPVGHTGELFF; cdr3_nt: TGTGCCAGCTCACCAAATGGGCCGGTAGGACACACCGGGGAGCTGTTTTTT
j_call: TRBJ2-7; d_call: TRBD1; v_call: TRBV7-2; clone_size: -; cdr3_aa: CASSLRSGQAYEQYF; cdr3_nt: TGTGCCAGCAGCTTACGGTCGGGACAGGCCTACGAGCAGTACTTC
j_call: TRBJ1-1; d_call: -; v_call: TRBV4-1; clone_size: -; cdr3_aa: CASSREGRAFF; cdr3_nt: TGCGCCAGCAGCCGGGAGGGGCGAGCTTTCTTT
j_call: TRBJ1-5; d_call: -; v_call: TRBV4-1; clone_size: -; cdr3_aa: CASSQDLTIGQPQHF; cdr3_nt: TGCGCCAGCAGCCAAGATTTGACGATAGGGCAGCCCCAGCATTTT
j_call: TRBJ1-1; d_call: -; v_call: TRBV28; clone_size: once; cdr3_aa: CASRPPARGTEAFF; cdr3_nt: TGTGCCAGCAGACCCCCGGCCAGGGGAACTGAAGCTTTCTTT
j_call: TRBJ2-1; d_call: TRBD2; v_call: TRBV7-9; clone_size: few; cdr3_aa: CASSPRTLAAEQFF; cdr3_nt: TGTGCCAGCAGCCCGAGGACCCTAGCGGCTGAGCAGTTCTTC
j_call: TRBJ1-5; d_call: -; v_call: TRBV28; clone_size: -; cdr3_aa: CASSWQANQPQHF; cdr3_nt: TGTGCCAGCAGTTGGCAGGCCAATCAGCCCCAGCATTTT
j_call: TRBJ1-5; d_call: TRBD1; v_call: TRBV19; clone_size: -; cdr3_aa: CASSDRAGQPQHF; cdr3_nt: TGTGCCAGCTCAGACAGGGCGGGTCAGCCCCAGCATTTT
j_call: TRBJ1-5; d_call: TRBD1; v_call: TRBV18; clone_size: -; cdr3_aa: CASSPTRNRGSNQPQHF; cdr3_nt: TGTGCCAGCTCACCAACTCGGAACAGGGGAAGCAATCAGCCCCAGCATTTT
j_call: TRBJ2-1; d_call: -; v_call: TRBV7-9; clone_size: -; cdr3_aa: CASRRSGYEQFF; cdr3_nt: TGTGCCAGCAGACGGAGCGGATATGAGCAGTTCTTC
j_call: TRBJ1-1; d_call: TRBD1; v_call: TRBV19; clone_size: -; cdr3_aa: CASSIAVQGLTEAFF; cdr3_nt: TGTGCCAGTAGTATAGCAGTACAGGGGCTTACTGAAGCTTTCTTT
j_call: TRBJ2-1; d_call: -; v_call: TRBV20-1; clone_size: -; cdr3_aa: CSARLRNEQFF; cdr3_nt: TGCAGTGCTAGACTTAGGAATGAGCAGTTCTTC
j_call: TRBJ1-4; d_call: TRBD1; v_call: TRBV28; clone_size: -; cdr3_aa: CASSPSDRGPNEKLFF; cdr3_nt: TGTGCCAGCAGTCCGTCGGACAGGGGCCCTAATGAAAAACTGTTTTTT
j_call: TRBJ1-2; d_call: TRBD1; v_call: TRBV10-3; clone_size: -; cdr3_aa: CAISNRGNYGYTF; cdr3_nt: TGTGCCATCAGCAACAGGGGAAACTATGGCTACACCTTC
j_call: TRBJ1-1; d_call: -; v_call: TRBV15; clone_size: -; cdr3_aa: CATSRDAGRVDTEAFF; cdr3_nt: TGTGCCACCAGCAGGGACGCCGGGCGCGTGGACACTGAAGCTTTCTTT
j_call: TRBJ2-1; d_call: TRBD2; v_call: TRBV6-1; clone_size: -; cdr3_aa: CASSELGLAAYNEQFF; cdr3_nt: TGTGCCAGCAGCGAACTGGGACTAGCGGCGTACAATGAGCAGTTCTTC
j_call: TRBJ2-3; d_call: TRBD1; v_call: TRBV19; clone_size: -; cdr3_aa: CASSTRDRVTDTQYF; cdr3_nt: TGTGCCAGTAGTACCCGGGACAGGGTGACAGATACGCAGTATTTT
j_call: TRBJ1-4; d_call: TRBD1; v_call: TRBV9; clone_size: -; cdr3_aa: CASSGGQGGLRREKLFF; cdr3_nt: TGTGCCAGCAGCGGAGGACAGGGAGGGTTAAGGAGGGAAAAACTGTTTTTT
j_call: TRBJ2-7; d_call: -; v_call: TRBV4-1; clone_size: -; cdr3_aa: CASSQDGGEQYF; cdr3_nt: TGCGCCAGCAGCCAAGACGGAGGAGAGCAGTACTTC
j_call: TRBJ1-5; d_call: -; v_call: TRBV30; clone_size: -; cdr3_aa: CAWSAGDYQPQHF; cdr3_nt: TGTGCCTGGAGTGCCGGAGATTATCAGCCCCAGCATTTT
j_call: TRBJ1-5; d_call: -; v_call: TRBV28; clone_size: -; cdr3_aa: CASSKQGMRNQPQHF; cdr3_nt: TGTGCCAGCAGTAAACAGGGTATGCGCAATCAGCCCCAGCATTTT
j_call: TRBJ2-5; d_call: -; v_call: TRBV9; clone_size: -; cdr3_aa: CASSVASARYQETQYF; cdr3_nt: TGTGCCAGCAGCGTAGCTAGCGCTAGGTACCAAGAGACCCAGTACTTC
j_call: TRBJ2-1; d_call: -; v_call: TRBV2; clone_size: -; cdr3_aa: CASSLAGEQFF; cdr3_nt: TGTGCCAGCAGTCTAGCCGGTGAGCAGTTCTTC
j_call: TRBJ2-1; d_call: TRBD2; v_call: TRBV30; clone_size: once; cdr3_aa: CAWSPGTSGYNEQFF; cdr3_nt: TGTGCCTGGAGCCCCGGGACTAGCGGCTACAATGAGCAGTTCTTC
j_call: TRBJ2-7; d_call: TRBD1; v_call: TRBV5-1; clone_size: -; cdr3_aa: CATNTGQGEGPYEQYF; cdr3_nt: TGCGCCACCAACACTGGACAGGGCGAGGGGCCCTACGAGCAGTACTTC
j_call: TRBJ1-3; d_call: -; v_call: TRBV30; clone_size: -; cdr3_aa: CAWTVAGSGNTIYF; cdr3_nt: TGTGCCTGGACTGTAGCAGGGTCCGGAAACACCATATATTTT
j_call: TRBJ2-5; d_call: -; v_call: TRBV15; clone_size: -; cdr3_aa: CATSGRLGTQYF; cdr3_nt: TGTGCCACCAGCGGTAGACTCGGCACCCAGTACTTC
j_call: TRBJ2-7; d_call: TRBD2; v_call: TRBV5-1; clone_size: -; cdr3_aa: CASRLAGDLYEQYF; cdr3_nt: TGCGCCAGCAGACTAGCGGGAGACCTCTACGAGCAGTACTTC
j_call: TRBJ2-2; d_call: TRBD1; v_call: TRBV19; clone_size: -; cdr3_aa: CASRAGTGSTGELFF; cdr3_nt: TGTGCCAGTAGGGCCGGGACAGGGTCCACCGGGGAGCTGTTTTTT
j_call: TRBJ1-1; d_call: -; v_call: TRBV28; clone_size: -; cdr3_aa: CASRLLTGVSEAFF; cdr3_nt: TGTGCCAGCAGGCTCCTGACAGGCGTCTCGGAAGCTTTCTTT
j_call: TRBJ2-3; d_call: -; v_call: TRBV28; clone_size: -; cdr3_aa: CASSWSYRDQADTQYF; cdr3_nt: TGTGCCAGCAGTTGGAGTTACCGGGATCAGGCAGATACGCAGTATTTT
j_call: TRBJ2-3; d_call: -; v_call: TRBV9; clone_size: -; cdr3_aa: CASSDRQFTDTQYF; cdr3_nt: TGTGCCAGCAGCGACCGACAGTTTACAGATACGCAGTATTTT
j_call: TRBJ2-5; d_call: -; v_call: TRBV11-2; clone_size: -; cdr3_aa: CASSLRPSIRETQYF; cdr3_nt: TGTGCCAGCAGCTTAAGACCAAGTATCCGGGAGACCCAGTACTTC
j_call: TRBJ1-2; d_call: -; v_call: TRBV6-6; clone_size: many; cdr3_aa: CASSYSGGSEYGYTF; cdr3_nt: TGTGCCAGCAGTTACTCGGGTGGTTCTGAGTATGGCTACACCTTC
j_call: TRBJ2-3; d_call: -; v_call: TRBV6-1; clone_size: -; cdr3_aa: CASSGQGGDTQYF; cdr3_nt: TGTGCCAGCAGTGGACAGGGAGGAGATACGCAGTATTTT
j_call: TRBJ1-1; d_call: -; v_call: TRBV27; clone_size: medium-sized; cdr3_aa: CASSSWLGVGTEAFF; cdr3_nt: TGTGCCAGCAGTTCCTGGTTGGGGGTGGGCACTGAAGCTTTCTTT
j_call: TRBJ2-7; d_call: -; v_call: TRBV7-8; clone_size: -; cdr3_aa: CASSHGFHYEQYF; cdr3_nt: TGTGCCAGCAGCCACGGGTTTCACTACGAGCAGTACTTC
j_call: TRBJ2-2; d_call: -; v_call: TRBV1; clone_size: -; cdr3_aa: CTSRGTSGRANTGELFF; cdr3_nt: TGCACCAGCAGGGGGACTAGCGGGAGGGCGAACACCGGGGAGCTGTTTTTT
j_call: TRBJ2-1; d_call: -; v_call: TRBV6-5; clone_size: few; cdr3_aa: CASSYSGGPQFF; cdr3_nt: TGTGCCAGCAGTTACTCAGGGGGGCCGCAGTTCTTC
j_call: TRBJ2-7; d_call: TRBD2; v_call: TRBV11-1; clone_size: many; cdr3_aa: CASSLQRDSYEQYF; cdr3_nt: TGTGCCAGCAGCTTACAGCGGGACTCCTACGAGCAGTACTTC
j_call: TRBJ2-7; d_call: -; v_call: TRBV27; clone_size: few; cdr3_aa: CASRTDRSYEQYF; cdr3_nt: TGTGCCAGTAGGACAGACCGCTCCTACGAGCAGTACTTC
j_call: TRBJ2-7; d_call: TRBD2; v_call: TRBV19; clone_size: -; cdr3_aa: CASSGLAPSYEQYF; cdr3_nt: TGTGCCAGCTCGGGACTAGCTCCCTCCTACGAGCAGTACTTC
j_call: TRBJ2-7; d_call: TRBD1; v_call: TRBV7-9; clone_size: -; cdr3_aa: CASSPGQGGFEQYF; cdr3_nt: TGTGCCAGCAGCCCCGGACAGGGAGGCTTCGAGCAGTACTTC
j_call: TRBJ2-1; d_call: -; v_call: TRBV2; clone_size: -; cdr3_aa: CAIPNGANNEQFF; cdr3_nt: TGTGCCATCCCGAACGGAGCGAACAATGAGCAGTTCTTC
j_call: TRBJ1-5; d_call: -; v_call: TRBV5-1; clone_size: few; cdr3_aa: CASRFDGDQPQHF; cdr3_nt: TGCGCCAGCAGATTCGACGGGGATCAGCCCCAGCATTTT
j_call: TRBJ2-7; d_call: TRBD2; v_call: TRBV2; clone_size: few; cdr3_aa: CASSRLAGVGEQYF; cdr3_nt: TGTGCCAGCAGTCGACTAGCGGGAGTGGGGGAGCAGTACTTC
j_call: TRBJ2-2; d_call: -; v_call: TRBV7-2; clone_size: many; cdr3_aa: CASQSGGGELFF; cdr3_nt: TGTGCCAGCCAGTCGGGCGGCGGGGAGCTGTTTTTT
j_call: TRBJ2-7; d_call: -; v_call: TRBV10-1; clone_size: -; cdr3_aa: CASSGDGGSYEQYF; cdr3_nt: TGCGCCAGCAGTGGGGACGGAGGAAGTTACGAGCAGTACTTC
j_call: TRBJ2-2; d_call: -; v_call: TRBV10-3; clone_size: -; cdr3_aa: CAISESGAGMTGELFF; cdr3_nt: TGTGCCATCAGTGAGTCCGGGGCGGGAATGACCGGGGAGCTGTTTTTT